A selection of T cell receptor beta chains follows, all from one sample in a study of neurological immune-mediated disorders. TCRdb reprocessed the 5' RACE reads with MiXCR, giving one entry per CDR3 protein. The sample holds tens of thousands of distinct CDR3 sequences, about 12% seen once. Sequenced input: PBMCs. The receptors originated from a female donor in good health. The CDR3 runs from the conserved cysteine through the conserved F or W.

V	J	CDR3
TRBV6-5	TRBJ2-1	CASSWTGGGQFSSYNEQFF
TRBV27	TRBJ1-1	CASSLRARQNTEAFF
TRBV7-8	TRBJ1-2	CASSLGGAGGGYTF
TRBV29-1	TRBJ2-3	CSVEGAGGAGTQYF
TRBV27	TRBJ1-5	CASSLNAGAYNQPQHF
TRBV20-1	TRBJ2-3	CSGGGSGTTDTQYF
TRBV7-9	TRBJ2-6	CASSVIQGLSSGANVLTF
TRBV9	TRBJ1-2	CASSVGQGGYTF
TRBV13	TRBJ2-1	CASSPLRESSYNEQFF
TRBV10-2	TRBJ2-7	CASREPGYEQYF
TRBV7-3	TRBJ2-2	CASSSLSTGELFF
TRBV28	TRBJ2-3	CASITAGNTDTQYF
TRBV5-1	TRBJ1-1	CASSNQGLGTEAFF
TRBV20-1	TRBJ1-1	CSARDLGMRNTEAFF
TRBV28	TRBJ2-2	CASSSGGSGELFF
TRBV25-1	TRBJ2-2	CASSEFRQGAVGELFF
TRBV13	TRBJ2-7	CASSAMRRAYEQYF
TRBV7-2	TRBJ1-4	CASSLVAGGEKLFF
TRBV2	TRBJ1-1	CASGDGLNTEAFF
TRBV6-5	TRBJ2-2	CATLVPGAGGELFF
TRBV12-3/TRBV12-4	TRBJ2-3	CASSPAGGRDTQYF
TRBV5-1	TRBJ2-5	CASSLRATLRETQYF
TRBV7-9	TRBJ2-1	CASSLTSGNNEQFF
TRBV7-8	TRBJ1-4	CASSPPVVEKLFF